This entry lists 32 T cell receptor beta chains sequenced from one sample in a study of T-cell reconstitution after alpha-beta-depleted transplantation in children. Unique molecular identifiers featured in how the TCRbeta library was prepared. TCRdb called the PCR reads again in MiXCR, with one record for every CDR3 protein. The sample holds 450,000 to 600,000 distinct CDR3 sequences, 30% to 35% seen once. Sequenced material: PBMCs from the stem cell graft donor, taken from the stem cell graft. The receptors originated from a human donor who donated a stem cell graft to a child with aplastic anemia.

This sequence joins TRBV5-1 and TRBJ2-1, with D possibly TRBD2 on 6 matching bases. The CDR3 has 16 residues. V was pared by 3 bases and J by 7 bases, with 20 bases between. Germline V gene data show CDR1 as SGHRS and CDR2 as YFSETQ. CDR3 in DNA: TGCGCCAGCAGCTCAGGTCTCCCGGGAGCGGGTAATGAGCAGTTCTTC. As protein: CASSSGLPGAGNEQFF. Full variable domain (outside the CDR3, taken from reference TRBV5-1 and TRBJ2-1): KAGVTQTPRYLIKTRGQQVTLSCSPISGHRSVSWYQQTPGQGLQFLFEYFSETQRNKGNFPGRFSGRQFSNSRSEMNVSTLELGDSALYLCASSSGLPGAGNEQFFGPGTRLTVL.

This clonotype was counted a few times. The chain links TRBV18 to TRBJ2-1; TRBD2 aligns across 11 bases. Germline lookup yields CDR1 KGHSH and CDR2 LQKENI. V dropped 2 bases and J dropped 7; count of bases not matched to a gene: 4. This CDR3 has 15 residues. Written as DNA, the CDR3 is TGTGCCAGCTCACCATCTGGGACTAGCGGAAATGAGCAGTTCTTC. Protein: CASSPSGTSGNEQFF.

The CDR3 DNA reads as TGTGCCAGCAGGTGGGGGGGCAGCTCCTACAATGAGCAGTTCTTC. Residues: CASRWGGSSYNEQFF. This sequence joins TRBV6-2 or TRBV6-3 and TRBJ2-1; tentatively, D is TRBD2 (7 bases). V lost 6 bases to trimming and J lost 0 bases, with 12 bases between them. Germline assignment: CDR1 MNHEY and CDR2 SVGEGT. CDR3 size: 15 residues.

This chain joins TRBV20-1 and TRBJ2-1; 12 bases line up with TRBD2. CDR1 and CDR2 from the germline V gene are DFQATT and SNEGSKA (reference sequence). CDR3 length equals 13 residues. The junction had 9 bases not matched to a gene; V was cut back by 4 bases and J by 14 bases. The CDR3 is CSATTARLAGEFF. Here the CDR3 DNA reads TGCAGTGCTACGACGGCGCGACTAGCGGGGGAGTTCTTC.

V and J are TRBV27 and TRBJ2-5, with D maybe TRBD2 (5 bases). CDR1 MNHEY and CDR2 SMNVEV come from the germline V gene (reference sequence). The CDR3 loop spans 13 amino acids. V dropped 3 bases and J dropped 5 bases, with 10 bases sitting between them. CDR3 sequence: CASSFSRRETQYF. The CDR3 DNA is TGTGCCAGCAGTTTCTCGAGGAGGGAGACCCAGTACTTC.

The V and J genes are TRBV5-4 and TRBJ1-6; tentative D call: TRBD1 (5 bases). CDR3 size: 15 residues. V dropped 0 bases and J dropped 3 bases, with 7 bases sitting between them. Germline CDR1 is SGHNT and CDR2 is YYREEE (reference sequence). The CDR3 coding sequence is TGTGCCAGCAGCTTGGAAGGACACTATAATTCACCCCTCCACTTT. Translated: CASSLEGHYNSPLHF.

V is TRBV4-3 and J is TRBJ1-6; D is ambiguous. Trimming pared 0 bases from V and 1 base from J, leaving 7 bases between. The CDR3 spans 16 residues. Germline CDR1 LGHNA, CDR2 YSLEER. The CDR3 protein is CASSQDFGSYNSPLHF. CDR3 nucleotide sequence: TGCGCCAGCAGCCAAGATTTCGGTTCCTATAATTCACCCCTCCACTTT.

A few counts support this clonotype. The J gene is TRBJ2-7, the V gene TRBV20-1; the D gene is possibly TRBD1 (5 bases). Germline CDR1 reads DFQATT; CDR2 reads SNEGSKA (reference sequence). This CDR3 has 14 amino acids. Trimming took off 5 bases at V and 4 bases at J, with 18 bases between the two ends. The DNA of the CDR3 is TGCAGTGCTCATACACTCGGGTACAGGTACGAGCAGTACTTC. It is translated as CSAHTLGYRYEQYF.

In its sample, this clonotype was seen a few times. V usage is TRBV21-1 and J usage is TRBJ2-7. TRBV21-1 is designated a pseudogene. This CDR3 has 13 amino acids. This chain's CDR3 is CASGLAGKYEQYV. The CDR3 region has the DNA TGTGCCAGCGGCCTAGCGGGGAAGTACGAGCAGTACGTC.

This clonotype was counted between two and nine times. The J gene is TRBJ1-4, the V gene TRBV9, with 9 bases aligning to TRBD1. The CDR3 is 15 amino acids. The V gene end was trimmed by 2 bases and the J gene end by 4 bases; junction bases not matched to a gene: 3. CDR1 is SGDLS and CDR2 is YYNGEE in the germline V gene. The CDR3 DNA sequence: TGTGCCAGCAGCGTCTGGGGACAGGGTAATGAAAAACTGTTTTTT. It translates to CASSVWGQGNEKLFF.

This clonotype was recorded a few times. This chain uses TRBV15 with TRBJ2-5; maybe TRBD2 (5 bases). Germline CDR1 LNHNV, CDR2 YYDKDF (reference sequence). The germline V and J ends were trimmed by 2 bases and 2 bases, with 12 bases remaining between them. This CDR3 contains 15 residues. The DNA for the CDR3 is TGTGCCACCAGCAGATTGACGGGGAATCAAGAGACCCAGTACTTC. This codes for CATSRLTGNQETQYF.

The V gene is TRBV7-2, the J gene TRBJ2-7, with 13 bases lining up with TRBD2. Trimming cost V 2 bases and J 5 bases; bases outside gene matches: 9. Germline V lookup: CDR1 SGHTA, CDR2 FQGNSA. This CDR3 has 17 amino acids. This CDR3 reads CASSLCGLAGESHEQYF. In nucleotides, the CDR3 is TGTGCCAGCAGCTTATGCGGACTAGCGGGAGAATCCCACGAGCAGTACTTC.

The rearrangement joins TRBV9 to TRBJ2-7; 10 bases fit TRBD2. With V trimmed by 2 bases and J by 2 bases, 7 bases remained unmatched. Germline CDR1 and CDR2: SGDLS and YYNGEE. The length of the CDR3 is 16 residues. DNA for the CDR3: TGTGCCAGCAGCGTCACCGGGACTAGCGATACCTACGAGCAGTACTTC. Its protein product is CASSVTGTSDTYEQYF.

This clonotype was observed a few times. The V gene is TRBV20-1, the J gene TRBJ2-2; possible D gene TRBD1, 6 bases. Per the germline V gene, CDR1 is DFQATT and CDR2 is SNEGSKA (reference sequence). This CDR3 contains 13 residues. Trimming pared 4 bases from V and 4 bases from J, leaving 10 bases between. The CDR3, as DNA: TGCAGTGCTACTAACAGGGCCACCGGGGAGCTGTTTTTT. Translating it yields CSATNRATGELFF.

CDR3 sequence: CASSYLGLAGFAEQFF. In DNA, the CDR3 is TGTGCCAGCAGTTACTTGGGACTAGCGGGATTTGCTGAGCAGTTCTTC. V is TRBV6-2 or TRBV6-3 and J is TRBJ2-1; 13 bases line up with TRBD2. With 1 base clipped from V and 9 bases from J, the junction kept 6 bases outside the gene matches. The CDR3 consists of 16 residues. Germline CDR1 reads MNHEY; CDR2 reads SVGEGT.

This clonotype has a handful of counts. The gene calls are TRBV20-1 and TRBJ2-1, with 7 bases lining up with TRBD2. V lost 6 bases and J lost 0; bases outside the gene matches: 11. The CDR3 spans 16 residues. CDR1 and CDR2 from the germline V gene are DFQATT and SNEGSKA (reference sequence). CDR3 loop: CSATNPGGRSYNEQFF. In DNA, the CDR3 is TGCAGTGCCACCAACCCGGGAGGACGCTCCTACAATGAGCAGTTCTTC.

This clonotype was seen more than once but under ten times. The chain is built from TRBV4-3 and TRBJ1-2; D is undetermined. This CDR3 comprises 16 residues. Germline CDR1 LGHNA, CDR2 YSLEER. V was pared by 0 bases and J by 2 bases, with 13 bases between. CDR3 DNA sequence: TGCGCCAGCAGCCAAGATCTTGCGGGTGGGAACTATGGCTACACCTTC. Amino acid sequence: CASSQDLAGGNYGYTF.

The rearrangement links TRBV5-1 to TRBJ2-1, with a tentative D call TRBD1 (5 bases). The V gene lost 0 bases and the J gene lost 6 bases, with 16 bases spanning the gap. The CDR3 contains 16 residues. The germline V gene encodes CDR1 SGHRS and CDR2 YFSETQ. The CDR3 is CASSLEGWGPRNEQFF. The CDR3 bases are TGCGCCAGCAGCTTGGAAGGGTGGGGCCCCCGCAATGAGCAGTTCTTC.

Comment on this clonotype: Germline and junction disagree at one end, which may indicate a read error. V gene TRBV5-4 combines with J gene TRBJ2-5, with D perhaps matching TRBD2 (5 bases). Germline CDR1 reads SGHNT; CDR2 reads YYREEE (reference sequence). This CDR3 has 13 residues. The CDR3 reads CASSLAGSETTDF. CDR3 DNA: TGTGCCAGCAGCTTGGCAGGTAGCGAGACCACGGACTTC.

In the case of this clonotype: A read error is likely, as this CDR3 ends without the conserved phenylalanine or tryptophan. V and J are TRBV7-2 and TRBJ1-4; TRBD1 matches 8 bases. The CDR3 runs to 14 residues. Germline V gene sequence: CDR1 SGHTA, CDR2 FQGNSA. Losses at the gene ends were 1 base for V and 7 bases for J; bases not matched to a gene: 2. The CDR3 nucleotides are TGTGCCAGCAGCTTAGACAGGGGGAGTGAAAAACTGTTTTTG. Translation gives CASSLDRGSEKLFL.

This clonotype was recorded a few times. This chain joins TRBV9 and TRBJ1-4, with TRBD1 matching over 7 bases. V was pared by 0 bases and J by 5 bases, with 1 base of the junction left unmatched. CDR3 length: 14 amino acids. Germline V gene sequence: CDR1 SGDLS, CDR2 YYNGEE. The CDR3 sequence: CASSVGQGNEKLFF. The CDR3 DNA reads TGTGCCAGCAGCGTAGGACAGGGAAATGAAAAACTGTTTTTT.

This clonotype has a handful of counts. The rearrangement uses TRBV6-1 and TRBJ1-1; D not certain. With 5 bases removed from V and 3 bases from J, the gap between germline ends came to 16 bases. This CDR3 comprises 15 residues. Germline loops: CDR1 MNHNS, CDR2 SASEGT. DNA for the CDR3: TGTGCCAGCAGTCGTCCCGCGGGCATGGACACTGAAGCTTTCTTT. It specifies CASSRPAGMDTEAFF.

The rearrangement uses TRBV6-2 or TRBV6-3 and TRBJ1-5; D not resolved. Between the trimmed V and J ends, which lost 7 bases and 5 bases, there was a span of 15 bases. Germline V gene data show CDR1 as MNHEY and CDR2 as SVGEGT. The CDR3 runs 14 residues. The DNA of the CDR3 is TGTGCCAGCACCAAAGCCCTTGGGGATCAGCCCCAGCATTTT. Its translation: CASTKALGDQPQHF.

This rearrangement joins TRBV18 to TRBJ2-5; a possible D gene is TRBD2 (5 bases). The germline V and J ends were trimmed by 6 bases and 2 bases, with 13 bases remaining between them. Germline lookup yields CDR1 KGHSH and CDR2 LQKENI. The CDR3 runs 14 residues. CDR3 region: CASSPSQRQETQYF. The DNA for the CDR3 is TGTGCCAGCTCGCCCTCCCAGCGGCAAGAGACCCAGTACTTC.

The chain has TRBV7-2 and TRBJ1-2; 8 bases align to TRBD1. The V gene's germline CDR1 is SGHTA and CDR2 FQGNSA. The CDR3 length is 14 residues. Losses at the gene ends were 1 base for V and 5 bases for J; bases not matched to a gene: 3. The CDR3 coding sequence is TGTGCCAGCAGCTTAGACAGGGGGGAGTATGGCTACACCTTC. Translation: CASSLDRGEYGYTF.

This clonotype was counted only a few times. The V and J genes are TRBV7-2 and TRBJ1-1; D is possibly TRBD1 (6 bases). CDR3 length: 16 amino acids. CDR1 is SGHTA, CDR2 FQGNSA, per germline. Trimming shortened V by 3 bases and J by 4 bases, and 18 bases separated the two germline ends. CDR3 residues: CASSLLYRGRGTEAFF. In nucleotides, the CDR3 is TGTGCCAGCAGCTTGCTGTATCGCGGCAGGGGCACTGAAGCTTTCTTT.

The chain links TRBV27 to TRBJ1-1; D unresolved. This CDR3 is 16 amino acids long. The germline V gene has CDR1 MNHEY and CDR2 SMNVEV (reference sequence). The ends were cut back, 3 bases at V and 0 bases at J, with 14 bases in the middle. CDR3 nucleotides: TGTGCCAGCAGTTTGAATGCGCCGAGCTTGAACACTGAAGCTTTCTTT. Its protein product is CASSLNAPSLNTEAFF.

V usage is TRBV7-9 and J usage is TRBJ2-2; D remains unclear. In germline, CDR1 is SEHNR, CDR2 FQNEAQ (reference sequence). Trimming removed 3 bases from V and 5 bases from J, with 7 bases in between. CDR3 length: 13 residues. The CDR3, as DNA: TGTGCCAGCAGCTTCCAGTCTACCGGGGAGCTGTTTTTT. The encoded protein is CASSFQSTGELFF.

This clonotype was detected only a few times. The V call is TRBV20-1, the J call TRBJ1-2; possible D gene TRBD1, 6 bases. Trimming took off 0 bases at V and 7 bases at J, with 12 bases between the two ends. Germline values: CDR1 DFQATT, CDR2 SNEGSKA (reference sequence). CDR3 length: 13 residues. Here the CDR3 reads CSARDGGASGYTF. The CDR3 nucleotides are TGCAGTGCTAGAGATGGGGGGGCGAGTGGCTACACCTTC.

This clonotype has a handful of counts. The rearrangement joins TRBV11-3 to TRBJ2-5, with TRBD2 as a possible D gene (6 bases). The ends were cut back, 5 bases at V and 3 bases at J, with 19 bases in the middle. Germline values: CDR1 SGHNT, CDR2 YENEEA. There are 16 residues in the CDR3. The CDR3 bases are TGTGCCAGCAGCCCCGGGGGACGAGGGGCTAAAGAGACCCAGTACTTC. Translating gives CASSPGGRGAKETQYF.

This chain uses TRBV18 with TRBJ1-1; D might be TRBD1 (6 bases). V was shortened by 3 bases and J by 5 bases, with 13 bases between the two germline ends. This CDR3 is built from 14 residues. CDR1 and CDR2 (germline): KGHSH, LQKENI. CDR3 in amino acids: CASSPQGPGTEAFF. The CDR3 bases are TGTGCCAGCTCACCCCAGGGGCCGGGGACTGAAGCTTTCTTT.

The chain joins TRBV20-1 to TRBJ2-7; possibly TRBD1 or TRBD2 for D (6 bases each). CDR3 size: 12 residues. CDR1 DFQATT and CDR2 SNEGSKA come from the germline V gene (reference sequence). The V gene lost 4 bases and the J gene lost 2 bases, with 9 bases spanning the gap. The CDR3 protein is CSAKRGAYEQYV. For the CDR3, the DNA is TGCAGTGCTAAGAGGGGGGCCTACGAGCAGTACGTC.